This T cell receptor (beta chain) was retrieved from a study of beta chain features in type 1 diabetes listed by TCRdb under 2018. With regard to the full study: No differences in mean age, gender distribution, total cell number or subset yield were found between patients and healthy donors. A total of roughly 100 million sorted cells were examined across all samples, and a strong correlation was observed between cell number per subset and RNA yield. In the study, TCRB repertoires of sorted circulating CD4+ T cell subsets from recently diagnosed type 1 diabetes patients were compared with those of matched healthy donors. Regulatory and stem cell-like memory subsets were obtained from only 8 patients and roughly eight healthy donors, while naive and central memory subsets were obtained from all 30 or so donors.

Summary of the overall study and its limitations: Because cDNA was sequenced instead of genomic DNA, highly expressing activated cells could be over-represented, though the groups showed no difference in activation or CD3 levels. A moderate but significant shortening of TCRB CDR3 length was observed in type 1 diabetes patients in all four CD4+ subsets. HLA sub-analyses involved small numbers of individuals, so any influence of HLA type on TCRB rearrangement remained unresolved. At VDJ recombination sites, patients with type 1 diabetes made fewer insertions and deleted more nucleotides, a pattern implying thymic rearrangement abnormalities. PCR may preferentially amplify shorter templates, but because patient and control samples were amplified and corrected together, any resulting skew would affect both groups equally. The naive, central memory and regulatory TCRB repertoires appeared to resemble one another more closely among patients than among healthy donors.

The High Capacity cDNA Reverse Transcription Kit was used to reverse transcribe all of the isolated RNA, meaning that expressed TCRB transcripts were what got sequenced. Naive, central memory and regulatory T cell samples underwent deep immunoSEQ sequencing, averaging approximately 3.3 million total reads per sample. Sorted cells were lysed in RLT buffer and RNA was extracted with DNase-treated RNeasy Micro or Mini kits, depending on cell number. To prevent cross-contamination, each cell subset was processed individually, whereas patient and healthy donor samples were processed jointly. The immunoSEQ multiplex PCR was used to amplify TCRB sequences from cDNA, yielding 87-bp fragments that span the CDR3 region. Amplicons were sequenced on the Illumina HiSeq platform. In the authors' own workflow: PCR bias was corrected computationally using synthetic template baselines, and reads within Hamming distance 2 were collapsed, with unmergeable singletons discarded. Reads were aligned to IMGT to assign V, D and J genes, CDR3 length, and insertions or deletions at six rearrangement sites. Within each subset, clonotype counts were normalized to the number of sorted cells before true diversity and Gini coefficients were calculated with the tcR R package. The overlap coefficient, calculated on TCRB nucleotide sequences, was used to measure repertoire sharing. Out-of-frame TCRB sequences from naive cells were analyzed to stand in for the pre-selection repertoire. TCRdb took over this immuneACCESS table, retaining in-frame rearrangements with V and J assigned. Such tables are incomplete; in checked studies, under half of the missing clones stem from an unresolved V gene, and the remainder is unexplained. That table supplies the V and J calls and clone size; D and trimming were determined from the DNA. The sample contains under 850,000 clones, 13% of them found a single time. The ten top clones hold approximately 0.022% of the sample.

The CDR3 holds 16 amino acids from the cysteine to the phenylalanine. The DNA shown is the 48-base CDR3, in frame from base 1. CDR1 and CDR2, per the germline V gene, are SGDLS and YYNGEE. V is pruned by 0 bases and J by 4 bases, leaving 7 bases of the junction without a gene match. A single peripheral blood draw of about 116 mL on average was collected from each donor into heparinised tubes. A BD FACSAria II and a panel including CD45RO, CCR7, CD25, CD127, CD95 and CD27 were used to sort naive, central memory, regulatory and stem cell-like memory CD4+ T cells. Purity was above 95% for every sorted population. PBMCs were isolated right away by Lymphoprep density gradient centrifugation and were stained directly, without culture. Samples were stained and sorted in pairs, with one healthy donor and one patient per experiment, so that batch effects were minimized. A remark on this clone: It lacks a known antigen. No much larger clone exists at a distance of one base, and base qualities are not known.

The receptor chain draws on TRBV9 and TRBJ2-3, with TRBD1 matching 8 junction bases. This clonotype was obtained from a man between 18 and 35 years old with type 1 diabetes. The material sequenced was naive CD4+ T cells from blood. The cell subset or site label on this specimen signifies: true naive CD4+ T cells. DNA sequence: TGTGCCAGCAGCGTAGTGGGGGACAGGATTGCAGATACGCAGTATTTT. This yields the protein CASSVVGDRIADTQYF.